These T cell receptor beta chains were read from a single sample in a study of CD8 T cells in ankylosing spondylitis. In TCRdb, the 5' RACE reads were re-called with MiXCR into one record per CDR3 protein. The table lists 25,000 to 35,000 distinct CDR3 sequences, approximately 28% of them singletons. The sequencing input was synovial fluid, either unsorted or a sorted T cell fraction (not recorded which). The receptors originated from a male donor with ankylosing spondylitis. CDR3s include the opening cysteine and the closing phenylalanine or tryptophan. Fields, in order: CDR3 protein, CDR3 DNA, clone size, V gene, D gene, J gene. The D gene is left open where the match is weak. The size of a clone is reported for some rows only, either as once, few or many, or as a class for expanded clones.

CASSSPSGLSSYNEQFF TGTGCCAGCAGCTCGCCCTCAGGGTTAAGCTCCTACAATGAGCAGTTCTTC many TRBV13 - TRBJ2-1
CASSWHHNSPLHF TGCGCCAGCAGTTGGCACCATAATTCACCCCTCCACTTT once TRBV4-1 - TRBJ1-6
CASSQLGHTIYF TGCGCCAGCAGCCAATTAGGGCACACCATATATTTT many TRBV4-1 - TRBJ1-3
CAISEAGANYGYTF TGTGCCATCAGTGAAGCAGGGGCTAACTATGGCTACACCTTC - TRBV10-3 - TRBJ1-2
CSARDNLAGKNEQFF TGCAGTGCTAGAGATAACCTAGCGGGAAAGAATGAGCAGTTCTTC many TRBV20-1 TRBD2 TRBJ2-1
CASTLAAGYTEAFF TGTGCCAGCACCCTCGCGGCAGGCTACACTGAAGCTTTCTTT few TRBV12-3/TRBV12-4 - TRBJ1-1
CASSFTILVQGGDQEPQHF TGTGCCAGCAGTTTCACAATCCTCGTGCAGGGGGGGGATCAGGAGCCCCAGCATTTT many TRBV27 TRBD1 TRBJ1-5
CASSFYTLQETQYF TGCGCCAGCAGCTTTTACACCTTACAAGAGACCCAGTACTTC - TRBV5-1 - TRBJ2-5
CASSLAISNQPQHF TGTGCCAGCAGCTTGGCCATTAGCAATCAGCCCCAGCATTTT - TRBV5-5 - TRBJ1-5
CSVDSPGGEQFF TGCAGCGTTGACTCCCCAGGTGGGGAGCAGTTCTTC many TRBV29-1 - TRBJ2-1
CSATSGRAIYEQYF TGCAGCGCCACTAGCGGGAGGGCCATTTACGAGCAGTACTTC - TRBV29-1 TRBD2 TRBJ2-7
CASSLRTSYEQYF TGTGCCAGCAGCTTGCGGACATCGTACGAGCAGTACTTC many TRBV5-4 - TRBJ2-7
CAPQGLAGGFGNADTQYF TGTGCCCCCCAAGGACTAGCGGGAGGCTTTGGTAACGCAGATACGCAGTATTTT - TRBV11-1 TRBD2 TRBJ2-3
CSVEGLAENYNEQFF TGCAGCGTCGAGGGACTAGCGGAAAATTACAATGAGCAGTTCTTC - TRBV29-1 TRBD2 TRBJ2-1
CASSREVRGTNYGYTF TGCGCCAGCAGCCGAGAAGTTAGGGGCACTAACTATGGCTACACCTTC - TRBV4-1 - TRBJ1-2
CASSPGQGAYINEQYF TGTGCCAGCAGTCCGGGACAGGGGGCATACATTAACGAGCAGTACTTC - TRBV28 TRBD1 TRBJ2-7
CASSTQGAGNQPQHF TGTGCCAGTAGTACACAGGGGGCCGGCAATCAGCCCCAGCATTTT - TRBV19 TRBD1 TRBJ1-5
CSARPRTSGRIDTQYF TGCAGTGCTAGACCCAGGACTAGCGGGAGAATAGATACGCAGTATTTT many TRBV20-1 TRBD2 TRBJ2-3
CASSLAPVGGNEETQYF TGTGCCAGCAGTTTAGCGCCCGTGGGGGGAAATGAAGAGACCCAGTACTTC many TRBV12-3/TRBV12-4 - TRBJ2-5
CASSQERSGGPTDTQYF TGTGCCAGCAGCCAAGAGAGGTCGGGAGGACCCACAGATACGCAGTATTTT - TRBV4-2 TRBD2 TRBJ2-3
CASSPLSMRELSYNEQFF TGTGCCAGCAGCCCCCTTTCTATGCGGGAGTTATCCTACAATGAGCAGTTCTTC - TRBV9 TRBD2 TRBJ2-1
CASSFGTGRLAGELFF TGCGCCAGCAGCTTTGGAACTGGACGCCTCGCCGGGGAGCTGTTTTTT - TRBV5-1 - TRBJ2-2
CASLRGAGELFF TGTGCCAGTTTAAGGGGGGCCGGGGAGCTGTTTTTT few TRBV19 - TRBJ2-2
CASSFGDTNQETQYF TGTGCCAGCAGTTTTGGGGACACCAACCAAGAGACCCAGTACTTC few TRBV12-3/TRBV12-4 - TRBJ2-5
CASSRDRVGEQYF TGTGCCAGCAGCCGGGACAGGGTTGGCGAGCAGTACTTC many TRBV2 TRBD1 TRBJ2-7
CASSQAYGTGTMNTEAFF TGCGCCAGCAGCCAGGCCTACGGGACGGGGACAATGAACACTGAAGCTTTCTTT few TRBV4-1 - TRBJ1-1
CASSFSSGGRNNEQFF TGTGCCAGCAGCTTCTCTAGCGGGGGAAGAAACAATGAGCAGTTCTTC - TRBV7-9 TRBD2 TRBJ2-1
CASSLGHEQFF TGTGCCAGCAGTTTAGGGCATGAGCAGTTCTTC medium-sized TRBV12-3/TRBV12-4 - TRBJ2-1
CAFLGDTQETQYF TGTGCTTTCTTGGGGGACACTCAAGAGACCCAGTACTTC - TRBV15 - TRBJ2-5